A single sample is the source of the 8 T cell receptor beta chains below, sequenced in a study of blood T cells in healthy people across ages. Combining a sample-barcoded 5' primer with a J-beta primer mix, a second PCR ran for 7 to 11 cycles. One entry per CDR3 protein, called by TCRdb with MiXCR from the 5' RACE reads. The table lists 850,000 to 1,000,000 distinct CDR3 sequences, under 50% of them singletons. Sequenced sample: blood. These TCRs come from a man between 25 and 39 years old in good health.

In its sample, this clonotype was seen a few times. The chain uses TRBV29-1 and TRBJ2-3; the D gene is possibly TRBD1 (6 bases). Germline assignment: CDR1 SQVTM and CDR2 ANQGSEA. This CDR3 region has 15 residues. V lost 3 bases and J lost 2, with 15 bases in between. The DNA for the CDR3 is TGCAGCGTTGAGCGGGCAGGGGACACCACAGATACGCAGTATTTT. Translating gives CSVERAGDTTDTQYF.

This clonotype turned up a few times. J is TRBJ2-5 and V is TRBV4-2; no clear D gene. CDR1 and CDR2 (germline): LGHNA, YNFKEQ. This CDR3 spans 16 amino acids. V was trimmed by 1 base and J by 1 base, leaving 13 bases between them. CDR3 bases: TGTGCCAGCAGCCAAGTGATAGGGTCACTCCAAGAGACCCAGTACTTC. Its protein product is CASSQVIGSLQETQYF.

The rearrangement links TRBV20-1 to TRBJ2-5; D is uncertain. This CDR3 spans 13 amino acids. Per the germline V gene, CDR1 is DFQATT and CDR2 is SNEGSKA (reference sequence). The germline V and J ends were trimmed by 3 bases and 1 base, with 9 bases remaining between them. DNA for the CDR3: TGCAGTGCTAGTCTGGGATCCCAAGAGACCCAGTACTTC. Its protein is CSASLGSQETQYF.

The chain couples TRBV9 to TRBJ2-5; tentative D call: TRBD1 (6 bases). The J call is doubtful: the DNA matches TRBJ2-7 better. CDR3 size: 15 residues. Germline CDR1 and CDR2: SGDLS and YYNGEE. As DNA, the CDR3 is TGTGCCAGCAGCCTCCAGGGGCAGGGACCCTACGAGCAGTACTTC. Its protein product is CASSLQGQGPYEQYF.

The CDR3 nucleotides read TGCAGCGTAGGTGTGACCTCCTACGAGCAGTACTTC. Protein: CSVGVTSYEQYF. This chain uses TRBV29-1 with TRBJ2-7, with unresolved D. The V end lost 6 bases, the J end lost 0 bases, and 9 bases lay between the germline ends. Germline loops: CDR1 SQVTM, CDR2 ANQGSEA. This CDR3 is built from 12 residues.

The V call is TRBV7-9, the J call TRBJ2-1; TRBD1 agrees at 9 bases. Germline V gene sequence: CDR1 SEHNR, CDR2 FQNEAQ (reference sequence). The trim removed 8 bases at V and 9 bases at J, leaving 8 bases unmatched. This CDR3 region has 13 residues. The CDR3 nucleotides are TGTGCCAGCCTCCGGGACAGGGCCTCTGAGCAGTTCTTC. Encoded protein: CASLRDRASEQFF.

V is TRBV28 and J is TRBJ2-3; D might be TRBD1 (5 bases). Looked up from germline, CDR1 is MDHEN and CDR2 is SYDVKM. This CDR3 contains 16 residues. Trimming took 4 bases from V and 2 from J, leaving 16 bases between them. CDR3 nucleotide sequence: TGTGCCAGCAGTTCGCCCACAGGTTCTATCACAGATACGCAGTATTTT. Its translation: CASSSPTGSITDTQYF. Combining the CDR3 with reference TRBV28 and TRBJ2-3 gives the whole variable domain DVKVTQSSRYLVKRTGEKVFLECVQDMDHENMFWYRQDPGLGLRLIYFSYDVKMKEKGDIPEGYSVSREKKERFSLILESASTNQTSMYLCASSSPTGSITDTQYFGPGTRLTVL.

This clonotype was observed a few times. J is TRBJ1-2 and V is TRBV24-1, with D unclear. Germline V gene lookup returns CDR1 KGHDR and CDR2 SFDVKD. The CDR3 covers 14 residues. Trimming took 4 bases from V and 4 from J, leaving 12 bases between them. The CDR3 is CATSDGPNGYGYTF. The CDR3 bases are TGTGCCACCAGTGACGGGCCCAACGGCTATGGCTACACCTTC.